The 21 T cell receptor beta chains given below trace back to one sample, sequenced in a study of blood T cell repertoires in COVID-19. Data came from immunoSEQ multiplex PCR; TCRdb stores just in-frame clones and leaves some out. This sample has over 85,000 clones; about 85% occur once, and the top ten carry about 2.1%. Sequencing used peripheral blood. These receptors originate from a woman aged 70-85 years with acute or convalescent COVID-19.

This chain connects TRBV18 to TRBJ2-3, with 12 bases aligning to TRBD1. This CDR3 is built from 16 residues. Germline V gives CDR1 KGHSH, CDR2 LQKENI. J was trimmed by 4 bases and V by 6 bases; bases with no gene match: 8. CDR3 coding DNA: TGTGCCAGCTCGCCCGGGACAGGGGGCTTGGCAGATACGCAGTATTTT. Translation: CASSPGTGGLADTQYF. The full variable domain, in which reference TRBV18 and TRBJ2-3 provide the parts outside the CDR3, is NAGVMQNPRHLVRRRGQEARLRCSPMKGHSHVYWYRQLPEEGLKFMVYLQKENIIDESGMPKERFSAEFPKEGPSILRIQQVVRGDSAAYFCASSPGTGGLADTQYFGPGTRLTVL.

This clone came up once. A read error may produce the germline difference seen at one junction end. The CDR3 DNA follows: TGTGTCAGCAGGGGAGACCGTTTAGGCTATGGCTACACCTTC. The encoded protein is CVSRGDRLGYGYTF. This chain joins TRBV6-5 and TRBJ1-2, with D possibly being TRBD1 (6 bases). This CDR3 has 14 residues. CDR1 and CDR2 (germline): MNHEY, SVGAGI.

This rearrangement joins TRBV28 to TRBJ2-7; TRBD1 might be the D (5 bases). The CDR3 totals 15 residues. Trimming shortened V by 2 bases and J by 2 bases, and 13 bases separated the two germline ends. Germline CDR1 and CDR2: MDHEN and SYDVKM. The CDR3 loop reads CASSLQGGPTYEQYF. The CDR3 nucleotides are TGTGCCAGCAGTTTACAGGGCGGCCCTACCTACGAGCAGTACTTC.

The CDR3 DNA is TGTGCCAGTACCGATGTCTTGACGAGGACTGGAAACACCATATATTTT. This sequence encodes CASTDVLTRTGNTIYF. The V and J genes are TRBV19 and TRBJ1-3; unclear D gene. The CDR3 extends over 16 amino acids. V shed 7 bases and J shed 2 bases, with 18 bases lying between them. Germline CDR1 and CDR2: LNHDA and SQIVND (reference sequence). Filled out from reference TRBV19 and TRBJ1-3, the complete variable domain reads DGGITQSPKYLFRKEGQNVTLSCEQNLNHDAMYWYRQDPGQGLRLIYYSQIVNDFQKGDIAEGYSVSREKKESFPLTVTSAQKNPTAFYLCASTDVLTRTGNTIYFGEGSWLTVV.

The V gene is TRBV10-1, the J gene TRBJ2-3; D is uncertain. The germline V and J ends were trimmed by 4 bases and 4 bases, with 9 bases remaining between them. CDR3 size: 13 residues. The V gene's germline CDR1 is WNHNN and CDR2 SYGVQD (reference sequence). CDR3 residues: CASSGQYSDTQYF. CDR3 nucleotide sequence: TGCGCCAGCAGTGGACAATACTCAGATACGCAGTATTTT.

This chain uses TRBV6-5 with TRBJ1-1, with a weak D call TRBD1 (6 bases). There are 13 residues in the CDR3. The V end lost 7 bases, the J end lost 1 base, and 10 bases lay between the germline ends. Germline V lookup: CDR1 MNHEY, CDR2 SVGAGI. The CDR3 sequence: CASIHRANTEAFF. The CDR3 bases are TGTGCCAGCATCCACAGGGCGAACACTGAAGCTTTCTTT.

The chain recombines TRBV9 with TRBJ1-3, with unresolved D. The CDR3 length is 14 residues. In germline, CDR1 is SGDLS, CDR2 YYNGEE. V gave up 0 bases and J gave up 0 bases, with 4 bases separating them. CDR3 in amino acids: CASSVDYSGNTIYF. The CDR3 bases are TGTGCCAGCAGCGTAGATTACTCTGGAAACACCATATATTTT.

The chain links TRBV19 to TRBJ2-1, with D tentatively TRBD1 (5 bases). V was cut by 3 bases and J by 7 bases, with 16 bases left in between. Germline V CDR1 and CDR2: LNHDA, SQIVND (reference sequence). This CDR3 has 15 residues. As DNA, the CDR3 is TGTGCCAGTAGTATTCCAGGGATCCACAGGAATGAGCAGTTCTTC. Protein sequence: CASSIPGIHRNEQFF.

The rearrangement links TRBV5-6 to TRBJ1-1; 7 nucleotides agree with TRBD1. V trimming: 2 bases; J trimming: 9 bases; junction bases outside the gene matches: 10. Looked up from germline, CDR1 is SGHDT and CDR2 is YYEEEE. This CDR3 contains 14 residues. The CDR3 nucleotides are TGTGCCAGCAGCTTATTGGGTCGACAGGGAAAAGCTTTCTTT. It codes for CASSLLGRQGKAFF.

The V and J genes are TRBV10-2 and TRBJ1-5; tentative D call: TRBD1 (5 bases). This CDR3 contains 15 residues. The germline gives CDR1 WSHSY, CDR2 SAAADI. Between the trimmed V and J ends, which lost 0 bases and 4 bases, there was a span of 10 bases. CDR3 sequence reads: CASSESGRANQPQHF. CDR3 DNA: TGCGCCAGCAGTGAGTCTGGCAGGGCGAATCAGCCCCAGCATTTT.

This clone was seen a handful of times. This sequence joins TRBV28 and TRBJ2-1; maybe TRBD2 (5 bases). CDR3 size: 13 residues. Germline V gene lookup returns CDR1 MDHEN and CDR2 SYDVKM. V lost 9 bases and J 0 bases, leaving 9 bases between the germline ends. The DNA of the CDR3 is TGTGCCAGTAGGGAGAGCTCCTACAATGAGCAGTTCTTC. This codes for CASRESSYNEQFF. The variable domain in full, completed from reference TRBV28 and TRBJ2-1, reads DVKVTQSSRYLVKRTGEKVFLECVQDMDHENMFWYRQDPGLGLRLIYFSYDVKMKEKGDIPEGYSVSREKKERFSLILESASTNQTSMYLCASRESSYNEQFFGPGTRLTVL.

The chain employs TRBV12-3 or TRBV12-4 and TRBJ1-5, with no clear D. This CDR3 is built from 13 residues. The V and J ends lost 5 bases and 1 base respectively, with 6 bases between them. CDR3 loop: CASSVQSNQPQHF. CDR3 DNA sequence: TGTGCCAGCAGTGTACAGAGCAATCAGCCCCAGCATTTT.

Regarding this clone: Other DNA sequences in this sample translate to the same CDR3. The chain links TRBV7-3 to TRBJ2-1, with 8 bases identical to TRBD2. Per germline, CDR1 SGHTA and CDR2 FQGTGA. Unmatched junction bases numbered 3, after V lost 2 bases and J lost 3 bases. This CDR3 region has 15 residues. CDR3 loop: CASSLLAGGYNEQFF. Written as DNA, the CDR3 is TGTGCCAGCAGCTTACTGGCGGGGGGCTACAATGAGCAGTTCTTC.

The chain couples TRBV12-3 or TRBV12-4 to TRBJ2-2; possibly TRBD1 for D (5 bases). Trimming pared 8 bases from V and 6 bases from J, leaving 13 bases between. The CDR3 sequence is 13 residues long. In nucleotides, the CDR3 is TGTGCCAGCCTACGGACACTATCCGGGGAGCTGTTTTTT. Amino acid sequence: CASLRTLSGELFF.

V is TRBV19 and J is TRBJ1-6; 9 nucleotides match TRBD1. Germline CDR1 reads LNHDA; CDR2 reads SQIVND (reference sequence). CDR3 length: 15 residues. Unmatched junction bases numbered 7, after V lost 6 bases and J lost 7 bases. In nucleotides, the CDR3 is TGTGCCAGTAGGAACCGGGACAGGGAGAATTCACCCCTCCACTTT. Translating it yields CASRNRDRENSPLHF.

V is TRBV4-1 and J is TRBJ1-1; D is uncertain. The CDR3 runs 12 residues. The germline V and J ends were trimmed by 8 bases and 3 bases, with 10 bases remaining between them. From germline, CDR1 is MGHRA and CDR2 YSYEKL. Written as DNA, the CDR3 is TGCGCCAGCGGAACTCGGGACACTGAAGCTTTCTTT. Translating gives CASGTRDTEAFF.

There are a few counts of this clone. V and J are TRBV7-9 and TRBJ2-1; the D is unclear. The V and J ends lost 6 bases and 0 bases respectively, with 15 bases between them. Germline CDR1 is SEHNR and CDR2 is FQNEAQ (reference sequence). The CDR3 totals 16 residues. Written as DNA, the CDR3 is TGTGCCAGCAGTCCAGGCCCCGTAAGCTCCTACAATGAGCAGTTCTTC. This translates into CASSPGPVSSYNEQFF.

This sequence joins TRBV7-8 and TRBJ1-2; 8 nucleotides agree with TRBD1. Trimming cost V 4 bases and J 7 bases; bases outside gene matches: 11. Per the germline V gene, CDR1 is SGHVS and CDR2 is FQNEAQ. This CDR3 region has 15 residues. CDR3 protein: CASSSRAGGEGGYTF. CDR3 bases: TGTGCCAGCAGCTCAAGGGCAGGGGGCGAGGGTGGCTACACCTTC.

The chain uses TRBV2 and TRBJ2-7, with 10 bases identical to TRBD2. J gave up 3 bases and V 6 bases, and 8 bases lay outside the gene matches. The CDR3 covers 15 residues. In germline, CDR1 is SNHLY, CDR2 FYNNEI. CDR3 amino acids: CASRPGGTSVYEQYF. DNA of the CDR3: TGTGCCAGCAGGCCCGGAGGGACTAGCGTCTACGAGCAGTACTTC.

The V call is TRBV7-8, the J call TRBJ2-3; 9 bases are shared with TRBD1. This CDR3 is built from 19 residues. CDR1 SGHVS and CDR2 FQNEAQ come from the germline V gene. Trimming at V came to 5 bases and at J to 1 base, leaving 16 bases not matched to a gene. CDR3 region: CASSPWTGTGTIRTDTQYF. As DNA, the CDR3 is TGTGCCAGCAGCCCATGGACCGGGACAGGGACTATTCGCACAGATACGCAGTATTTT.

V usage is TRBV6-5 and J usage is TRBJ2-2; D gene ambiguous. Germline V CDR1 and CDR2: MNHEY, SVGAGI. Between the trimmed V and J ends, which lost 6 bases and 2 bases, there was a span of 10 bases. The CDR3 sequence is 14 residues long. In DNA, the CDR3 is TGTGCCAGCAGCGAGGTTGACAACACCGGGGAGCTGTTTTTT. Translation: CASSEVDNTGELFF.